The clone carrying this T cell receptor beta chain was found many times. Its antigen is not identified. Samples came from axillary lymph nodes draining the breast cancer. CDR1 and CDR2 from the germline V gene are SGHRS and YFSETQ. The CDR3 sequence is 14 residues long. Trimming took 5 bases from V and 2 from J, leaving 8 bases between them. This record comes from a study of breast tumors, draining lymph nodes, adjacent tissues. Study-wide results and limits: The data were judged consistent with most tumor T cells coming from lymph node and expanding in tumor.

TCRdb passed the multiplex PCR reads through MiXCR, listing each CDR3 protein once. This repertoire shows approximately 130,000 distinct CDR3 sequences, roughly 20% found once; its top ten account for over 2%. The sample was axillary lymph node tissue. The TCR comes from a female donor with breast cancer. Some clones in this sample may be carry-over from other donors' samples. This chain uses TRBV5-1 with TRBJ1-6; D ambiguous. The chain's CDR3 is CASSSGTYNSPLHF. For the CDR3, the DNA is TGCGCCAGCAGTTCAGGAACCTATAATTCACCCCTCCACTTT.